The text below deals with one TCR beta chain. In its sample, this clone was seen once. The antigen this receptor binds is unknown. No much larger clone is present one base from it, and per-base qualities are unavailable. This entry belongs to a study of cytomegalovirus exposure and HLA in healthy donors listed by TCRdb under 2017. Concerning the study at large: In an earlier analysis of about 560 of the donors, approximately 300 Gb of sequence data and approximately 100 million unique TCR beta sequences from 150 million to 200 million T cells were reported. In a later genetic analysis, genome-wide SNP genotypes for about 55% of the 666 donors were used, and that subset was treated as a discovery cohort. Along with the roughly 700-subject first cohort, a separate validation cohort of over 90 different subjects was used. A later analysis re-examined previously published TCR beta repertoires from more than 550 donors and added high-resolution HLA genotyping to investigate patterns of TCR occurrence. The later analysis used no new phenotypic data to find candidate immune exposures, relying instead on TCR beta sequences and their occurrence across donors. Among almost 400 genotyped donors of the cohort, an average of about 240,000 unique TCR beta nucleotide sequences were sequenced per donor, roughly 20% of them non-productive. Alongside the repertoire data, information on donor age, sex, ethnicity and CMV serostatus was compiled. An earlier analysis of 587 of the donors applied high-throughput TCR beta sequencing to assess whether each TCR beta V gene segment acted as functional or pseudogenic. The study aimed to test whether signatures of past pathogen exposure could be identified by cataloging public T cell receptors. The genetic ancestry cluster associated with self-reported Caucasian donors included 81% of the approximately 430 genotyped donors. High-throughput TCR immunosequencing, statistical association of individual TCRs with disease status, and machine learning were combined to predict cytomegalovirus infection status. The number of typed donors differed by locus: about 629-640 for A, B, C, DRB1 and DQB1; about 520 for DQA1; 606 for DPA1; and approximately 450 for DPB1. The study profiled the T cell repertoires of hundreds of subjects by immunosequencing and related them to cytomegalovirus serostatus. Every repertoire in the discovery cohort had been generated on one and the same sequencing platform. HLA typing included class I and class II loci at four-digit resolution. Because of strong linkage in the cohort, roughly five DR-DQ haplotypes were treated as single units for association and clustering. Approximately 300 gigabases of sequencing data and around 80 million unique TCR sequences made up an early release that covered 500 to 700 HLA-typed donors.

The cohort comprised some 730 healthy bone marrow donors. All cohort members were sampled while nominally healthy, although unrecorded immune exposures were likely present. The donor tested CMV seropositive, placing the donor among the approximately 290 seropositive members of the cohort. Every donor gave a peripheral blood sample, and the peripheral blood mononuclear cells from that sample were used for TCR beta sequencing. The Qiagen DNeasy Blood Extraction Kit was used to extract genomic DNA from the blood cell samples. The investigation overall reported the following: A later analysis found that most CMV-associated TCR beta chains appeared HLA-restricted, with HLA associations seemingly driven largely by CMV exposure. CMV serostatus was the only immune exposure information available for the cohort. V-gene and J-gene trimming of TCR beta chains was associated with a missense DCLRE1C variant in a later genetic analysis, and the association was replicated in an independent cohort. An earlier analysis of approximately 600 of the donors showed that most TCR beta V segments appeared in productive rearrangements either about 87% or about 30% of the time, which broadly matched IMGT annotations. The classifier was reported to diagnose cytomegalovirus status with high specificity and sensitivity in both the original and validation cohorts. This cohort had only TCR beta chains sequenced, and the lack of alpha or paired-chain data limited which features could be detected. Correlated functional status among segregating V segments might be attributable to linkage disequilibrium, but an unknown experimental factor could not be ruled out. Sequencing depth was assumed to be roughly uniform across donors in the presence/absence analyses, though that assumption may not hold. In a later analysis, the rate of TCR association differed among HLA loci, with DRB1 alleles having the most associated TCRs and HLA-C alleles having the fewest. When HLA alleles, especially DR and DQ, strongly co-occurred, attributing TCR associations to individual alleles was difficult. A cluster of highly shared sequence variants was judged likely to be a technical artifact of the sequencing pipeline. According to the authors, the approach could potentially be generalized to other disease states and immunological phenotypes. Approximately 16 rarely observed V segments, including chromosome 9 orphons, were excluded from the earlier analysis of several hundred of the donors because counts were too low. In a later genetic analysis, fewer N-insertions in productive TCRs were reported among donors in an Asian-associated ancestry cluster than the approximately 710-donor mean. In vitro tests confirmed that a few of the cytomegalovirus-associated TCR beta chains recognize cytomegalovirus antigens. According to a later analysis, parvovirus B19, influenza, CMV and Epstein-Barr virus appeared linked to several top co-occurrence clusters. Most TCR sequences were observed very rarely across donors, whereas some public TCRs were present in many individuals. A later analysis associated about 17,000 TCR beta sequences with specific HLA alleles at a false discovery rate of 0.05. The study listed approximately 160 TCR beta chains as associated with cytomegalovirus. A further reported finding was that TCR beta sequences accurately predicted the HLA-A and HLA-B alleles for most subjects in the first cohort. In a later analysis, HLA-associated TCR beta chains were found to be more clonally expanded and to have lower generation probabilities than equally common non-associated chains. Because some donors lacked HLA typing at each locus, the association tests relied only on the typed subset.

Libraries were constructed by the immunoSEQ multiplex PCR assay. A mixture of 60 forward primers for TCR Vbeta segments and 13 reverse primers for TCR Jbeta segments was used in the multiplex PCR. A multiplex PCR assay on genomic DNA amplified the CDR3 region of rearranged TCR beta genes. On the Illumina HiSeq System, the amplified TCR beta libraries were sequenced as 87-base-pair reads. The paper's data handling went like this. Across the 670 or so repertoires, a later analysis counted some 80 million unique TCR beta chains, some 11 million of which were shared by at least two donors. Raw reads were error-corrected and collapsed into unique sequences by a nearest-neighbor algorithm in which closely related sequences were merged to remove PCR and sequencing errors. To assign V, D and J gene segments, CDR3 sequences were aligned to IMGT reference sequences. For a sequence to be retained, a match of at least six nucleotides to both a V gene segment and a J gene segment was required. Rearrangements were called productive when the CDR3 lacked stop codons and stayed in frame with V and J; all others were non-productive. Following IMGT convention, CDR3 was defined as the stretch from the second conserved V-encoded cysteine up to the conserved J-encoded phenylalanine. The earlier analysis of about 570 of the donors excluded any sequence lacking an unambiguous match to a single V gene segment. An earlier analysis of approximately 590 of the donors classified V segments as functional when productive rearrangements were above 56.7% and as segregating when the standard deviation between donors was above 5%. A statistical classification framework was built for diagnosing cytomegalovirus status from the catalog of TCR beta chain sequences. In a later analysis, TCR nucleotide sequences were compared against IMGT/GENE-DB human TR gene sequences so that V and J genes could be assigned. The TCRdist pipeline was used in a later analysis to assign CDR3 sequences and most-parsimonious VDJ recombination scenarios. In a later analysis, each TCR beta chain was defined by its CDR3 amino acid sequence together with its V-gene family, and reads without a unique V-gene family were excluded. To address suspected cross-contamination and a sequencing artifact, a later analysis removed around 590 highly shared, low-generation-probability nucleotide sequences. For each public chain, a later analysis derived a clonal expansion index from normalized ranks of inferred template counts within each repertoire. In a later analysis, generation probabilities were computed using a VDJ recombination model fitted to out-of-frame rearrangements, and the results were checked against IGoR. In a later analysis, hypergeometric tests were used to score TCR-TCR, TCR-HLA and TCR-CMV co-occurrence, with a repertoire-size bias correction applied to TCR pairs. To estimate false discovery rates, a later analysis permuted the HLA or CMV assignments 20 times. In a later analysis, co-occurring TCRs were grouped using DBSCAN, with TCRdist sequence similarity added in when clustering inside HLA-allele-positive subsets. For co-occurrence clustering, repertoires with fewer than 30,000 or more than 120,000 public chains were excluded, along with four or five repertoires with anomalous nucleotide sharing. As stored in TCRdb, this immuneACCESS dataset retains in-frame rearrangements with V and J assigned. A fraction of the clones does not appear; measured against another copy, unresolved V genes explain less than half of the discrepancy, and the remainder lacks a known reason. Clone size and V and J calls were adopted from that table, with D and trimming inferred from the DNA. The sample contains some 170,000 clones, approximately 79% of them found a single time. The ten most abundant clones make up 5% to 8% of the sample.

The TCR comes from a man aged 40-50 years in good health and CMV-seropositive. The material sequenced was PBMCs.

This receptor has the CDR3 CATRRRRNTGELFF. The sequenced DNA: TGTGCCACCCGGCGGCGGCGGAACACCGGGGAGCTGTTTTTT. The rearranged segments are TRBV15 and TRBJ2-2; the D gene remains uncertain. From the cysteine through the phenylalanine, the CDR3 covers 14 amino acids. The CDR3 DNA has 42 bases and is translated from base 1. Trimming at the junction amounts to 8 bases on V and 1 base on J, and the germline ends lie 11 bases apart. Based on the germline V gene (reference sequence), the CDR1 and CDR2 sequences are LNHNV and YYDKDF.